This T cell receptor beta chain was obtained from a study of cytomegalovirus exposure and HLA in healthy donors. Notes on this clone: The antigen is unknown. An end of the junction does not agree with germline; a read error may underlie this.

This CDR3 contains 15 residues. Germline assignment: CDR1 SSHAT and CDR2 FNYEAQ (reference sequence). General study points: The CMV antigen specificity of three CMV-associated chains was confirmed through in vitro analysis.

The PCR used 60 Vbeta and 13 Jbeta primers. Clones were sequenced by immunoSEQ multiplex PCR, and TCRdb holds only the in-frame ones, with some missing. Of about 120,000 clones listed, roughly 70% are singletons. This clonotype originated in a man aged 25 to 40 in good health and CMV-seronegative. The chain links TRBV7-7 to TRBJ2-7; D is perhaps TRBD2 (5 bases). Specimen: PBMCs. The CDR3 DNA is TGTGCTAGCAGCTTAAGTAGGGAGAGCTCCTACGAGCAGTACTTC. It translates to CASSLSRESSYEQYF.